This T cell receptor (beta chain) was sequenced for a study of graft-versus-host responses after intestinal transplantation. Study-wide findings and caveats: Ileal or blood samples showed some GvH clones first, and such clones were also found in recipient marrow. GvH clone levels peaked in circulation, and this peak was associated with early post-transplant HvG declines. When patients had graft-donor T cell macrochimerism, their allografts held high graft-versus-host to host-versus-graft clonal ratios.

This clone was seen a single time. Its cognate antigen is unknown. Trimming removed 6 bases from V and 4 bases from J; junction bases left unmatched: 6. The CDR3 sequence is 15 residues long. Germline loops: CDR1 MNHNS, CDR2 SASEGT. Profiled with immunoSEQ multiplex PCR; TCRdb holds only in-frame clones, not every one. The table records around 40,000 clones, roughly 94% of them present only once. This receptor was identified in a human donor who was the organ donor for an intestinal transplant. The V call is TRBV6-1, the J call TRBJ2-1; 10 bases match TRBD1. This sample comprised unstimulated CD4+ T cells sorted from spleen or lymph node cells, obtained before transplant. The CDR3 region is CASRRQGALYNEQFF. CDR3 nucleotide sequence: TGTGCCAGCAGGCGACAGGGGGCTCTGTACAATGAGCAGTTCTTC.